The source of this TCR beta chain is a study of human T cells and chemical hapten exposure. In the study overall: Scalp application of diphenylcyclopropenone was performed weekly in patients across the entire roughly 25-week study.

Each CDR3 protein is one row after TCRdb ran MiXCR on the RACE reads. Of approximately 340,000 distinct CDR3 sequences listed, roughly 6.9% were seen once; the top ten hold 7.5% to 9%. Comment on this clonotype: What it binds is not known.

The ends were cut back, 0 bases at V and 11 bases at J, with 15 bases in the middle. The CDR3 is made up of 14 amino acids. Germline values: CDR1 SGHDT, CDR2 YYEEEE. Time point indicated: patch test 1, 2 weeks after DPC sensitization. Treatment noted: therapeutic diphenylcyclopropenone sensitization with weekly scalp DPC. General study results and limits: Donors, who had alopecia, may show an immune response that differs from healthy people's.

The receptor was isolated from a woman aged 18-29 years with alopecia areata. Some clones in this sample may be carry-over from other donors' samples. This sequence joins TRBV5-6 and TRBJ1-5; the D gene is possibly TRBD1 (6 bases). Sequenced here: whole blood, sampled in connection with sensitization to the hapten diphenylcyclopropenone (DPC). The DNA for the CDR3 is TGTGCCAGCAGCTTGGGGCCAGGGGTCCAAGCCCAGCATTTT. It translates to CASSLGPGVQAQHF.